This T cell receptor (beta chain) was recovered during a study of regulatory T cells in long-lasting Graves disease. Study details: Over 5 years on antithyroid drugs plus positive TSH receptor antibodies marked Graves' disease as persistent.

In building TCR beta libraries, iRepertoire HTBI primers were used together with Arm-PCR of CDR3 regions. TCRdb used MiXCR to reprocess the multiplex PCR reads, holding one entry per CDR3 protein. The sample records 500,000 to 700,000 distinct CDR3 sequences, around 32% being singletons. This sample's time point: persistent/refractory GD, antithyroid drugs over 5 years with positive TRAb. RNA from PBMCs was the source of the TCR library. The count of this clonotype is one. What it binds is not known. General study findings and limits: Accuracy could have been hurt by small sample size. Those with persistent disease had in common more public clonotypes (roughly 3,000) than new patients (about 970).

The sequences come from peripheral blood mononuclear cells (PBMCs), collected when the disease was refractory, from a patient treated with antithyroid drugs. The clonotype originates from a female donor with Graves disease.

CDR3 loop: CASSPRQLPGSYSNQPQHF. The DNA for the CDR3 is TGTGCCAGCAGCCCACGACAGCTCCCGGGGTCCTATAGCAATCAGCCCCAGCATTTT. The chain carries TRBV6-1 and TRBJ1-5, with D maybe TRBD1 (5 bases). The CDR3 consists of 19 residues. Germline CDR1 reads MNHNS; CDR2 reads SASEGT. Deletions cut 6 bases from V and 0 bases from J, with 24 bases between.